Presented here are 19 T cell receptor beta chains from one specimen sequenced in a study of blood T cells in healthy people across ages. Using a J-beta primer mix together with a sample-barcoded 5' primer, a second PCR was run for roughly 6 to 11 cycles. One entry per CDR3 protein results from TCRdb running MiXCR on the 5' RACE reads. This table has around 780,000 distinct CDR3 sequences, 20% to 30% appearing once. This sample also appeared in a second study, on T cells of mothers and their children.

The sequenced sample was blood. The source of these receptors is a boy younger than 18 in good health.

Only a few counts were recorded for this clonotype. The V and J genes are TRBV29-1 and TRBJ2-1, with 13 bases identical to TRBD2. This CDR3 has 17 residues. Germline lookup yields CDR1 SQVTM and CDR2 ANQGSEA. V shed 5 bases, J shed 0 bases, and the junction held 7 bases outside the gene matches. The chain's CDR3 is CSVRLAGGSSSYNEQFF. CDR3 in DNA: TGCAGCGTTCGACTAGCGGGAGGATCAAGCTCCTACAATGAGCAGTTCTTC.

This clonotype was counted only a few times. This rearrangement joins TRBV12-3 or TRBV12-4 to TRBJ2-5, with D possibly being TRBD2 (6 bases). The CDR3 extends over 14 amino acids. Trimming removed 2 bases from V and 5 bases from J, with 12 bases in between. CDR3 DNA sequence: TGTGCCAGCAGTTTACGACTAGAGTGGGAGACCCAGTACTTC. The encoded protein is CASSLRLEWETQYF.

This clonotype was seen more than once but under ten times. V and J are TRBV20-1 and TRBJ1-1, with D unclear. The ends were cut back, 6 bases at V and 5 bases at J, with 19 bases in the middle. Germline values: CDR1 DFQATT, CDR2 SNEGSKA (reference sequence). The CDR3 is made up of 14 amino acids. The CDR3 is CSAARIGPGTEAFF. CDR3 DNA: TGCAGTGCAGCCCGGATCGGCCCGGGAACTGAAGCTTTCTTT.

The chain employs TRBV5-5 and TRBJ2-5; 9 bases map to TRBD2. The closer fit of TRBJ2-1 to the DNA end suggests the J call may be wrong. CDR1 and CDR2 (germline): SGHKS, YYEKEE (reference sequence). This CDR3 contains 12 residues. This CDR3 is CASSSSGAEQFF. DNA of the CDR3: TGTGCCAGCAGCTCTAGCGGGGCGGAGCAGTTCTTC.

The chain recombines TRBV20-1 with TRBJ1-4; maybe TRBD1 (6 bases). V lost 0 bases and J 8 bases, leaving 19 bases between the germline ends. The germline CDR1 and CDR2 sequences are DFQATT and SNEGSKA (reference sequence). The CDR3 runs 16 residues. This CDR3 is CSARDPPRGGGEKLFF. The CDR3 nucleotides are TGCAGTGCTAGAGACCCTCCCAGGGGAGGGGGGGAAAAACTGTTTTTT.

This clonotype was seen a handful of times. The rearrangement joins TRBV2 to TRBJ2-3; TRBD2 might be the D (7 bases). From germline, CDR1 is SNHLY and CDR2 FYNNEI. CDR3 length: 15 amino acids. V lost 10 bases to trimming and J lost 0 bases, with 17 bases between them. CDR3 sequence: CATFSGGLSTDTQYF. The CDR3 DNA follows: TGTGCCACCTTCTCGGGGGGCCTAAGCACAGATACGCAGTATTTT.

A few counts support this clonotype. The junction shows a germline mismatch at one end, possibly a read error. The CDR3 loop is CASSQSREPNEKPFF. In nucleotides, the CDR3 is TGCGCCAGCAGCCAAAGCAGGGAGCCTAATGAAAAACCGTTTTTT. This chain uses TRBV4-1 with TRBJ1-4; possibly TRBD1 for D (5 bases). The CDR3 loop spans 15 amino acids. The germline V gene encodes CDR1 MGHRA and CDR2 YSYEKL.

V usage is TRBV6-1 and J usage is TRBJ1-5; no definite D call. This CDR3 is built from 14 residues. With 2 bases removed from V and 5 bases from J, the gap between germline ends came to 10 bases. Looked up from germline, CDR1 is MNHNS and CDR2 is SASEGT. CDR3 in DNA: TGTGCCAGCAGTGAATCGGGGTCAGATCAGCCCCAGCATTTT. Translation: CASSESGSDQPQHF.

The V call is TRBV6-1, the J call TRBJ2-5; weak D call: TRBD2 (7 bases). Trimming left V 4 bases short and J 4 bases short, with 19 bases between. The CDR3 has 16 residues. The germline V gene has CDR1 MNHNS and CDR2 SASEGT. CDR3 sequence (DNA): TGTGCCAGCAGTGGATTCCGGGACCGGGGGGCAGAGACCCAGTACTTC. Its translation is CASSGFRDRGAETQYF.

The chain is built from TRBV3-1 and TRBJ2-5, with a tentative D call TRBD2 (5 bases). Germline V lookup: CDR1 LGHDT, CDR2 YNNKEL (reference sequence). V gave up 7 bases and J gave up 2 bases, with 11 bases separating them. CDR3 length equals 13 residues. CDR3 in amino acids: CASTSGSQETQYF. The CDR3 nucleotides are TGTGCCAGCACATCGGGGAGTCAAGAGACCCAGTACTTC.

The CDR3 is CASSPGQGTNEQFF. CDR3 DNA sequence: TGTGCCAGCAGCCCCGGACAGGGGACCAATGAGCAGTTCTTC. The chain couples TRBV3-1 to TRBJ2-5; the match to TRBD1 covers 9 bases. The J call may be wrong; the DNA end is better matched by TRBJ2-1. The germline V gene encodes CDR1 LGHDT and CDR2 YNNKEL (reference sequence). The CDR3 is made up of 14 amino acids.

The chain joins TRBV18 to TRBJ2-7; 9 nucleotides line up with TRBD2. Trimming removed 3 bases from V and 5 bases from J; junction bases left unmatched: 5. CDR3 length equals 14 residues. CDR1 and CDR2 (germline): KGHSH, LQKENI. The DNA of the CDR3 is TGTGCCAGCTCACCGCCAGCGGGGGGCAACGAGCAGTACTTC. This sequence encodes CASSPPAGGNEQYF.

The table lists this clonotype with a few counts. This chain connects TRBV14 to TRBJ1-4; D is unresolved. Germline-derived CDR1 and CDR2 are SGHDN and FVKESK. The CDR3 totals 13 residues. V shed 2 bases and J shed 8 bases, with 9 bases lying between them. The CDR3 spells CASSQYGVEKLFF. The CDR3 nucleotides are TGTGCCAGCAGCCAATACGGGGTCGAAAAACTGTTTTTT.

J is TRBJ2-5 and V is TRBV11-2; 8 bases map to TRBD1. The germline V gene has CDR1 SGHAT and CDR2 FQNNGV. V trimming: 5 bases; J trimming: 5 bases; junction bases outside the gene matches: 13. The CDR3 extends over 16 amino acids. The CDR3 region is CASSVETGQGGETQYF. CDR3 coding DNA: TGTGCCAGCAGCGTTGAGACCGGACAGGGTGGGGAGACCCAGTACTTC. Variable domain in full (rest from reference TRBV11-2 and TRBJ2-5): EAGVAQSPRYKIIEKRQSVAFWCNPISGHATLYWYQQILGQGPKLLIQFQNNGVVDDSQLPKDRFSAERLKGVDSTLKIQPAKLEDSAVYLCASSVETGQGGETQYFGPGTRLLVL.

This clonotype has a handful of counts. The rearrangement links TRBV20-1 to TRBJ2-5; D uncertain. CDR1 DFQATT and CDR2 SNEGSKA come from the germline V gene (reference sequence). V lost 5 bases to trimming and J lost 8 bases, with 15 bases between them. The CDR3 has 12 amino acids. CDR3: CSADMDGQTQYF. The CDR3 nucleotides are TGCAGTGCTGACATGGACGGCCAAACCCAGTACTTC.

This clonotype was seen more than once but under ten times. CDR3 sequence reads: CASSSRTDGGRRGYTF. The CDR3 DNA reads TGTGCCAGCAGCAGCCGGACAGATGGGGGAAGAAGGGGCTACACCTTC. The chain carries TRBV12-3 or TRBV12-4 and TRBJ1-2, with a weak D call TRBD1 (6 bases). The CDR3 is 16 residues long. The V end lost 6 bases, the J end lost 8 bases, and 25 bases lay between the germline ends.

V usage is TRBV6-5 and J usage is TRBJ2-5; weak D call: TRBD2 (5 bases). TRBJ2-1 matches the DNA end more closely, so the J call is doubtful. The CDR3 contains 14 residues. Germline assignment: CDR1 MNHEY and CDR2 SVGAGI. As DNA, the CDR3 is TGTGCCAGCAGTTATCTTGGACCTTCGGGGGAGCAGTTCTTC. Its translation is CASSYLGPSGEQFF.

CDR3: CASSDPTGSQETQYF. CDR3 in DNA: TGTGCCAGCAGTGATCCGACAGGTAGCCAAGAGACCCAGTACTTC. The chain joins TRBV2 to TRBJ2-5; D might be TRBD1 (6 bases). Deletions cut 3 bases from V and 1 base from J, with 12 bases between. Germline V CDR1 and CDR2: SNHLY, FYNNEI. The CDR3 has 15 amino acids.

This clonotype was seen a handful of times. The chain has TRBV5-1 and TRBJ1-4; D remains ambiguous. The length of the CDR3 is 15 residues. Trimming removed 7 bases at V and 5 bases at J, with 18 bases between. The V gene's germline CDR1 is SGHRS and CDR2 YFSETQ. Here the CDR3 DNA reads TGCGCCAGCCACTTGGGTGCCTCTTGGAATGAAAAACTGTTTTTT. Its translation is CASHLGASWNEKLFF.